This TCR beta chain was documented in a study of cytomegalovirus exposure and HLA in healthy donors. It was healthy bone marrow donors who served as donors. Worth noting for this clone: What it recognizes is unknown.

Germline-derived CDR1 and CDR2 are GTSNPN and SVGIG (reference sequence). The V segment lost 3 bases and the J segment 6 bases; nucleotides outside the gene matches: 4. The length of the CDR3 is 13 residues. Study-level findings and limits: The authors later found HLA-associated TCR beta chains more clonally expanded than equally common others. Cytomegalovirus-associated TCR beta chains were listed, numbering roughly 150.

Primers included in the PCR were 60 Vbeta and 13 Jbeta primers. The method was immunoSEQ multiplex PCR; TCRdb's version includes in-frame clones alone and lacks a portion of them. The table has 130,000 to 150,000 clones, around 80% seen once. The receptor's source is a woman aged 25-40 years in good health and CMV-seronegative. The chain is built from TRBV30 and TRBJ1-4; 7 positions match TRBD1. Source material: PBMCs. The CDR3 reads CAWRTGVDEKLFF. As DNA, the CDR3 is TGTGCCTGGAGAACAGGGGTTGATGAAAAACTGTTTTTT.